The T cell receptor beta chain under discussion was sequenced for a study of stem cell transplantation in POMP-related autoinflammatory disease. The overall study: The study hypothesized thymoproteasome defects skew the TRB repertoire via impaired CD8+ selection. Before transplant, CD4+ T cells skewed naive and CD8+ proportions were low. Neutrophil and platelet engraftment from the graft donor was 100% through one year after transplant.

TCRdb keeps only in-frame clones here, not all; method: immunoSEQ multiplex PCR. The sample lists over 60,000 clones; approximately 90% were seen once. Whole-study findings and limits: Fewer unique TRB V-J gene pairings were identified in patients with PRAID.

Comment on this clone: Its antigen is as yet unknown.

This CDR3 contains 13 residues. J lost 2 bases, V lost 4 bases, and 1 base had no gene match. Germline loops: CDR1 ENHRY, CDR2 SYGVKD. The receptor comes from a human patient with POMP-related autoinflammation and immune dysregulation (PRAID). Some T cells may have come from the graft donor. The chain has TRBV10-3 and TRBJ2-7, with TRBD1 identical over 8 bases. This sample comprised CD4+ T cells from PBMCs, obtained after stem cell transplantation. The CDR3 region is CAISADRAYEQYF. The CDR3 DNA reads as TGTGCCATCAGTGCGGACAGGGCCTACGAGCAGTACTTC.